These T cell receptor beta chains were read from a single sample in a study of shared clonotypes between healthy human individuals. Data came from immunoSEQ multiplex PCR; TCRdb stores just in-frame clones and leaves some out. Of 2 million to 3 million clones listed, 80% to 95% are singletons. Sequencing input: naive CD4+ T cells from PBMCs. These receptors all come from a man aged 18 to 30 in good health. Some clones in this sample may be carry-over from other donors' samples. Each CDR3 is given with its conserved first and last residue. Each record gives: V gene, J gene, clone size, D gene, CDR3 protein, CDR3 DNA. The D gene is left open where the match is weak. Rows give clone size only sometimes, using once, few, many, or a class for an expanded clone.

>TRBV28|TRBJ1-5|NA|NA
CASSLVGVGQPQHF
TGTGCCAGCAGTTTAGTAGGGGTAGGTCAGCCCCAGCATTTT
>TRBV7-3|TRBJ2-7|once|TRBD2
CASSLLAGGAYEQYF
TGTGCCAGCAGCTTACTAGCGGGAGGGGCCTACGAGCAGTACTTC
>TRBV28|TRBJ1-1|NA|NA
CASSLSAGDMNTEAFF
TGTGCCAGCAGTTTATCGGCAGGGGACATGAACACTGAAGCTTTCTTT
>TRBV4-2|TRBJ2-2|NA|NA
CASSQVGRGENTGELFF
TGTGCCAGCAGCCAAGTAGGAAGGGGCGAAAACACCGGGGAGCTGTTTTTT
>TRBV5-1|TRBJ2-1|NA|NA
CASSWQGLEQFF
TGCGCCAGCAGCTGGCAAGGATTGGAGCAGTTCTTC
>TRBV28|TRBJ2-7|NA|TRBD1
CAATGGSYEQYF
TGTGCCGCCACAGGGGGTTCCTACGAGCAGTACTTC
>TRBV5-1|TRBJ1-2|NA|TRBD1
CASSGTGGAGYGYTF
TGCGCCAGCAGCGGGACAGGGGGCGCAGGGTATGGCTACACCTTC
>TRBV28|TRBJ1-1|once|NA
CASTSPPDTEAFF
TGTGCCAGCACATCACCACCCGACACTGAAGCTTTCTTT
>TRBV9|TRBJ2-7|NA|TRBD1
CASSPRDRGSLYEQYF
TGTGCCAGCAGCCCACGGGACAGGGGTTCCCTTTACGAGCAGTACTTC
>TRBV27|TRBJ1-2|NA|TRBD1
CASRKQGADYGYTF
TGTGCCAGCAGAAAACAGGGGGCGGACTATGGCTACACCTTC
>TRBV2|TRBJ1-1|NA|NA
CASMRGTNTEAFF
TGTGCCAGCATGAGGGGGACGAACACTGAAGCTTTCTTT